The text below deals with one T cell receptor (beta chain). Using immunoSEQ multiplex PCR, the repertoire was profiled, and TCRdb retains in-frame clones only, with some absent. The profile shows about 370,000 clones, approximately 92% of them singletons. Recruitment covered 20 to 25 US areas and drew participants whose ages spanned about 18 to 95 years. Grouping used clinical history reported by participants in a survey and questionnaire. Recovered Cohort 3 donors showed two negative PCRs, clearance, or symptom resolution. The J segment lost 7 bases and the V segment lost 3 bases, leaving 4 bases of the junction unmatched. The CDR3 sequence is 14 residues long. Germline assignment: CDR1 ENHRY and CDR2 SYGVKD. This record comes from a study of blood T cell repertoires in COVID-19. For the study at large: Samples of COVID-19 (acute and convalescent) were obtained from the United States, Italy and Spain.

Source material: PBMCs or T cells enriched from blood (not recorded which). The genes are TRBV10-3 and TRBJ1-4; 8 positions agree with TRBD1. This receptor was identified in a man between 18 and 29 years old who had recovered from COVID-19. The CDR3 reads CAISDRGQIEKLFF. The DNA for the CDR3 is TGTGCCATCAGTGACAGGGGGCAGATTGAAAAACTGTTTTTT.